This T cell receptor beta chain was identified in a study of regulatory T cells in long-lasting Graves disease. At the level of the study: Antithyroid drug use was under 3 months in newly diagnosed Graves' patients.

This CDR3 has 17 residues. V shed 4 bases and J 2 bases; nucleotides not matched to a gene: 10. CDR1 and CDR2 from the germline V gene are SGHTA and FQGTGA. There are many counts of this clonotype. Arm-PCR of CDR3 regions with iRepertoire HTBI primers generated TCR beta libraries. In TCRdb, the multiplex PCR reads were re-called with MiXCR into one record per CDR3 protein. The table records more than 400,000 distinct CDR3 sequences, 16% of them present only once. The time point is: newly diagnosed GD, antithyroid drugs for less than 3 months. The TCR library was made from RNA that had been extracted from PBMCs in TRIzol. These data also featured in a second study, about T cells in Graves' hyperthyroidism and ophthalmopathy.

V gene TRBV7-3 combines with J gene TRBJ2-3, with 9 positions matching TRBD2. The TCR sequence derives from a man aged 35-49 years with Graves disease. The sequences come from peripheral blood mononuclear cells (PBMCs), collected at new diagnosis, from a patient treated with antithyroid drugs. CDR3 DNA: TGTGCCAGCAGCTCCCCTGGTCTAGCGGGGACCACAGATACGCAGTATTTT. Protein product: CASSSPGLAGTTDTQYF.